The rows below give T cell receptor beta chains drawn from one sample of a study of T cells after yellow fever vaccination. MiXCR was run by TCRdb on the 5' RACE reads, yielding one entry per CDR3 protein. Here the sample spans about 300,000 distinct CDR3 sequences, roughly 4% being singletons. Specimen: PBMCs, collected 5 days after the yellow fever booster vaccination. These receptors were taken from a young man who received the YFV17D yellow fever vaccine. Both conserved end residues are part of each CDR3. D genes are given only for firm matches.

v_call	d_call	j_call	cdr3_aa
TRBV5-1	NA	TRBJ2-3	CASSFDWDPAADTQYF
TRBV5-1	NA	TRBJ1-6	CASSFFGNSPLHF
TRBV28	NA	TRBJ1-2	CASSPRFRGYTF
TRBV6-6	NA	TRBJ1-4	CASSSDLGQREKLFF
TRBV5-4	NA	TRBJ2-2	CASSLYQGSGELFF
TRBV7-2	NA	TRBJ2-3	CASSFSLAKYF
TRBV7-9	NA	TRBJ1-1	CASSHRDTEAFF
TRBV12-3/TRBV12-4	TRBD2	TRBJ2-2	CASIRAGGTGELFF
TRBV4-1	TRBD2	TRBJ2-7	CASSQEAGGFYEQYF
TRBV4-1	NA	TRBJ1-4	CASLNPGSGNELFF
TRBV20-1	NA	TRBJ2-1	CSARALQSSYNEQFF
TRBV29-1	NA	TRBJ2-5	CSVTRGSRETQYF
TRBV7-9	TRBD1	TRBJ2-3	CASSLGQGATITDTQYF
TRBV9	TRBD2	TRBJ2-2	CASSAISGGTSPTGELFF
TRBV6-2/TRBV6-3	TRBD1	TRBJ1-4	CASTPGTVTQLFF
TRBV7-8	NA	TRBJ2-5	CASSLARAGSLWETQYF
TRBV20-1	NA	TRBJ1-1	CSACPDRNTEAFF
TRBV7-9	TRBD2	TRBJ2-3	CASRRDRQGAGGVDTQYF
TRBV20-1	TRBD2	TRBJ2-3	CSAPYGGLDTDTQYF
TRBV7-6	TRBD2	TRBJ2-5	CASSLSGGASETQYF
TRBV5-1	TRBD1	TRBJ1-1	CASSLDRVSAFF
TRBV10-3	NA	TRBJ2-6	CAISDTGTGANVLTF
TRBV5-1	TRBD1	TRBJ2-5	CASKLGTGGETQYF
TRBV27	TRBD2	TRBJ2-5	CASSLLWAGGRQTQYF
TRBV6-2/TRBV6-3	TRBD2	TRBJ2-3	CASLGGSGGTDTQYF
TRBV7-2	NA	TRBJ1-2	CASSFDTDYTF
TRBV29-1	NA	TRBJ2-1	CSVVGQGRANEQFF
TRBV4-1	NA	TRBJ1-2	CASSQEVRGRRSGYGYTF
TRBV29-1	NA	TRBJ2-1	CSVESLTYNEQFF
TRBV4-2	NA	TRBJ1-2	CASSQGRVGPGYTF
TRBV5-1	NA	TRBJ2-7	CASSLAGRTGEQYF
TRBV7-3	NA	TRBJ2-3	CASSLGQYDTQYF
TRBV20-1	TRBD1	TRBJ1-5	CSASFTGDGPQHF
TRBV5-6	NA	TRBJ2-1	CASQGTPSSYNEQFF
TRBV5-1	TRBD2	TRBJ2-5	CASGFTAGGQETQYF
TRBV7-7	TRBD2	TRBJ2-1	CASSSLAGGPDEQFF
TRBV4-3	NA	TRBJ2-1	CASSQDPRALHEQFF
TRBV18	NA	TRBJ1-1	CASSPQETTEAFF
TRBV9	NA	TRBJ2-5	CASSVRGRQETQYF
TRBV5-1	NA	TRBJ2-7	CASSAQDPLRPYEQYF
TRBV10-2	TRBD2	TRBJ2-5	CASSGSLAGVSGTQYF
TRBV5-5	TRBD2	TRBJ2-3	CASSFELAGHTDTQYF
TRBV25-1	TRBD1	TRBJ1-2	CASSVDTGQNYGYTF
TRBV7-3	NA	TRBJ2-5	CASSPGRGRMTQYF
TRBV28	NA	TRBJ2-6	CASGGQPFSGANVLTF
TRBV5-1	TRBD2	TRBJ2-2	CASSQGLADTGELFF
TRBV4-3	TRBD2	TRBJ2-5	CASSQSQGTSWQETQYF
TRBV27	NA	TRBJ1-6	CASSLFGGPGTPLHF
TRBV6-1	NA	TRBJ2-3	CASSGDWSRQSDTQYF